A single sample gave rise to the 5 T cell receptor beta chains below, sequenced in a study of OX40 agonist ivuxolimab in advanced cancers. Some clones are missing from TCRdb's copy, which holds only in-frame ones; the method was immunoSEQ multiplex PCR. The data hold approximately 58,000 clones, with about four fifths observed a single time. The source was CD4+ or CD8+ T cells sorted from blood, collected in a trial of the OX40 agonist ivuxolimab. Receptors were obtained from an adult with an advanced solid tumor such as melanoma, head and neck, liver or kidney cancer.

The J gene is TRBJ1-5, the V gene TRBV6-5, with 9 bases matching TRBD1. The CDR3 is 15 amino acids. Germline values: CDR1 MNHEY, CDR2 SVGAGI. Unmatched junction bases numbered 6, after V lost 6 bases and J lost 3 bases. CDR3 amino acids: CASSYGTGYNQPQHF. The CDR3 DNA sequence: TGTGCCAGCAGCTATGGGACAGGGTACAATCAGCCCCAGCATTTT.

The chain joins TRBV2 to TRBJ1-2; possible D gene TRBD1, 6 bases. Trimming stripped 6 bases from V and 8 bases from J, with 13 bases between. The CDR3 extends over 12 amino acids. Germline V gene sequence: CDR1 SNHLY, CDR2 FYNNEI. For the CDR3, the DNA is TGTGCCAGCAGGCAACAGGGCCCCGGCTACACCTTC. It yields the protein CASRQQGPGYTF.

The chain uses TRBV5-4 and TRBJ2-5; 7 nucleotides agree with TRBD1. Germline CDR1 reads SGHNT; CDR2 reads YYREEE (reference sequence). V dropped 4 bases and J dropped 0; count of bases not matched to a gene: 9. This CDR3 comprises 16 residues. The CDR3 DNA reads TGTGCCAGCAGCGTCCAGGGGGAGCCCTACCAAGAGACCCAGTACTTC. Translated, it gives CASSVQGEPYQETQYF.

This chain links TRBV11-3 with TRBJ1-2; TRBD1 is a possible D gene (5 bases). This CDR3 spans 13 amino acids. V was pared by 1 base and J by 8 bases, with 11 bases between. Germline assignment: CDR1 SGHNT and CDR2 YENEEA. The CDR3 DNA is TGTGCCAGCAGCTTAGTAGGGGACGCGGGCTACACCTTC. Translation: CASSLVGDAGYTF.

The chain combines TRBV5-1 with TRBJ2-2; 7 bases match TRBD1. V lost 0 bases to trimming and J lost 4 bases; unmatched junction nucleotides: 9. Germline lookup yields CDR1 SGHRS and CDR2 YFSETQ. The CDR3 extends over 17 amino acids. CDR3 amino acids: CASSLDFGQAGTGELFF. The CDR3 DNA reads TGCGCCAGCAGCTTGGATTTCGGACAGGCGGGCACCGGGGAGCTGTTTTTT.